The source of this TCR beta chain is a study of T cells expressing NK-cell markers. With regard to this clonotype: Its cognate antigen is unknown.

Study-wide results and caveats: A few of the donors also had these clonotypes leading their CD3+CD56-NKG2C+ fraction.

TCRdb re-analyzed the 5' RACE reads; it lists each CDR3 protein once, without DNA. The sample holds some 150,000 distinct CDR3 sequences. The sequence came from a young man in good health. Material for sequencing was blood T cells: a sorted CD56 or NKG2C T cell subset, CD4+ or CD8+ T cells, or bulk PBMC T cells (not recorded which).

The CDR3 here is CASSFEGSDTDTQYF. The chain links TRBV11-2 to TRBJ2-3. The CDR3 spans 15 residues. CDR1 SGHAT and CDR2 FQNNGV come from the germline V gene.